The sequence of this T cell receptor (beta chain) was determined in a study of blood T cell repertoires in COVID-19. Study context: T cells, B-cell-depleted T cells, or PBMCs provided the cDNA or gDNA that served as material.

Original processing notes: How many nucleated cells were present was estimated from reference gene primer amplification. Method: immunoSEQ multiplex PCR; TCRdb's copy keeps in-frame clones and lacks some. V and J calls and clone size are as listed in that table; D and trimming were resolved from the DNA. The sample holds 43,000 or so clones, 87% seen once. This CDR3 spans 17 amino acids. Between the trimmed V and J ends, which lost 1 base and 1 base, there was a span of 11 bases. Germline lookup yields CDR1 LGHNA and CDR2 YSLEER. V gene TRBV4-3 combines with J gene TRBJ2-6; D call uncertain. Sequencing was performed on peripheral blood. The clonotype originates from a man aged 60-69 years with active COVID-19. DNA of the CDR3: TGCGCCAGCAGCCAAGGCCTCGTGCGGTCTGGGGCCAACGTCCTGACTTTC. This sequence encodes CASSQGLVRSGANVLTF.